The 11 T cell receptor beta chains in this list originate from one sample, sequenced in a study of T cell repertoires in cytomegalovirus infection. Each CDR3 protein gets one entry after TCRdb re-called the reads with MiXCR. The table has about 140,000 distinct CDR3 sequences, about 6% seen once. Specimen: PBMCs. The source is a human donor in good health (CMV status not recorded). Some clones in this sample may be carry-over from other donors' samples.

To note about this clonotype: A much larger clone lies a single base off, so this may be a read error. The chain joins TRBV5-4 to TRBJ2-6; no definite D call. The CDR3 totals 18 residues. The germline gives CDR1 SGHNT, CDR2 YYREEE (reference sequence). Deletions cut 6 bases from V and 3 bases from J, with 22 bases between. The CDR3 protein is CASTYHWARSSGANVLTF. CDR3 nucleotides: TGTGCCAGCACCTACCATTGGGCCCGGAGTAGTGGGGCCAACGTCCTGACTTTC. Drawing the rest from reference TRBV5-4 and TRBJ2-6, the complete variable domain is ETGVTQSPTHLIKTRGQQVTLRCSSQSGHNTVSWYQQALGQGPQFIFQYYREEENGRGNFPPRFSGLQFPNYSSELNVNALELDDSALYLCASTYHWARSSGANVLTFGAGSRLTVL.

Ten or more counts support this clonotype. CDR3 in amino acids: CASSLLGQNTDTQYF. For the CDR3, the DNA is TGTGCCAGCAGCTTACTGGGACAGAACACAGATACGCAGTATTTT. The V gene is TRBV7-2, the J gene TRBJ2-3; 7 positions match TRBD1. With 2 bases clipped from V and 2 bases from J, the junction kept 4 bases outside the gene matches. CDR1 is SGHTA and CDR2 is FQGNSA in the germline V gene. The CDR3 loop spans 15 amino acids.

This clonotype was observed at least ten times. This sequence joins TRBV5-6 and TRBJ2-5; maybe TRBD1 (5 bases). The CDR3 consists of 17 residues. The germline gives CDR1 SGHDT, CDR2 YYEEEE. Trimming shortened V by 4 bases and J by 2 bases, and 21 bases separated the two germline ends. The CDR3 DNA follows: TGTGCCAGCAGCCTCCGACAGTCCGGGCGTCGGCAAGAGACCCAGTACTTC. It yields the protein CASSLRQSGRRQETQYF.

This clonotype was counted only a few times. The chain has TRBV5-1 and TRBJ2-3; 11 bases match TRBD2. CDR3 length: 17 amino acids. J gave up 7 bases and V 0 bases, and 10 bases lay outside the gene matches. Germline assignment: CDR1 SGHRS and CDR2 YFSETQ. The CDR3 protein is CASSLDGASGGIYTQYF. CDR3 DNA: TGCGCCAGCAGCTTGGACGGTGCTAGCGGGGGGATTTATACGCAGTATTTT. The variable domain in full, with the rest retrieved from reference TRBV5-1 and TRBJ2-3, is KAGVTQTPRYLIKTRGQQVTLSCSPISGHRSVSWYQQTPGQGLQFLFEYFSETQRNKGNFPGRFSGRQFSNSRSEMNVSTLELGDSALYLCASSLDGASGGIYTQYFGPGTRLTVL.

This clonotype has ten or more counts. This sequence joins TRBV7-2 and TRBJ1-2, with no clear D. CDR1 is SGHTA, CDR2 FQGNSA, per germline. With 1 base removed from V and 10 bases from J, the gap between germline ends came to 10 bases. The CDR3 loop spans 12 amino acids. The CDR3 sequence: CASSLDPGYYTF. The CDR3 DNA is TGTGCCAGCAGCTTAGATCCGGGATACTACACCTTC. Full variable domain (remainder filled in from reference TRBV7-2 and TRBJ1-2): GAGVSQSPSNKVTEKGKDVELRCDPISGHTALYWYRQSLGQGLEFLIYFQGNSAPDKSGLPSDRFSAERTGGSVSTLTIQRTQQEDSAVYLCASSLDPGYYTFGSGTRLTVV.

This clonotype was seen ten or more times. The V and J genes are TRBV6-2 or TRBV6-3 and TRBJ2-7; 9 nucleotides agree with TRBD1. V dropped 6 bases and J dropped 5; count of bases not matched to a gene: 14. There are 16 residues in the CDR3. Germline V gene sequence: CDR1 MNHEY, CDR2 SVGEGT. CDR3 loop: CASSPAGTGLTDEQYF. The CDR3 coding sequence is TGTGCCAGCAGCCCGGCTGGGACAGGGTTAACTGACGAGCAGTACTTC.

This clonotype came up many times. CDR3 region: CASSSGQGFGLTYGYTF. The CDR3 DNA reads TGTGCCAGCAGCTCGGGACAGGGGTTCGGACTAACCTATGGCTACACCTTC. This chain uses TRBV7-9 with TRBJ1-2; 10 bases line up with TRBD1. Germline values: CDR1 SEHNR, CDR2 FQNEAQ (reference sequence). V lost 4 bases to trimming and J lost 4 bases; unmatched junction nucleotides: 12. The CDR3 spans 17 residues.

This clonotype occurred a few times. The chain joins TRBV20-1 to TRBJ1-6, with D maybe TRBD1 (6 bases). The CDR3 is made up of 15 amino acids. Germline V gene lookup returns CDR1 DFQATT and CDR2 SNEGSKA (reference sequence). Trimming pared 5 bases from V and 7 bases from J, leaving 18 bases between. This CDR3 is CSALPFGQRNSPLHF. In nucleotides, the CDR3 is TGCAGTGCTTTACCCTTCGGACAGAGAAATTCACCCCTCCACTTT.

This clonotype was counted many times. CDR3 residues: CASSLGGSGAGETQYF. CDR3 in DNA: TGTGCCAGCAGCTTAGGTGGTAGCGGGGCGGGGGAGACCCAGTACTTC. The genes are TRBV7-2 and TRBJ2-5; TRBD2 matches 8 bases. Germline values: CDR1 SGHTA, CDR2 FQGNSA. The CDR3 is made up of 16 amino acids. V trimming: 1 base; J trimming: 5 bases; junction bases outside the gene matches: 9.

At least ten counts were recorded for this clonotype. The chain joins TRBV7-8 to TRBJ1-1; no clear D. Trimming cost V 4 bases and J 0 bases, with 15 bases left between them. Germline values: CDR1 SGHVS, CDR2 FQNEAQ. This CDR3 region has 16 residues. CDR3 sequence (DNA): TGTGCCAGCAGCTACAACCCACCAAGAGTGAACACTGAAGCTTTCTTT. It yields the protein CASSYNPPRVNTEAFF.

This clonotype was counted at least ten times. CDR3 sequence: CASRRTGTNTGELFF. CDR3 coding DNA: TGTGCCAGCAGACGGACAGGGACGAACACCGGGGAGCTGTTTTTT. The V gene is TRBV5-4, the J gene TRBJ2-2; 8 bases are a match to TRBD1. The CDR3 is made up of 15 amino acids. The germline gives CDR1 SGHNT, CDR2 YYREEE (reference sequence). V shed 5 bases, J shed 0 bases, and the junction held 3 bases outside the gene matches.